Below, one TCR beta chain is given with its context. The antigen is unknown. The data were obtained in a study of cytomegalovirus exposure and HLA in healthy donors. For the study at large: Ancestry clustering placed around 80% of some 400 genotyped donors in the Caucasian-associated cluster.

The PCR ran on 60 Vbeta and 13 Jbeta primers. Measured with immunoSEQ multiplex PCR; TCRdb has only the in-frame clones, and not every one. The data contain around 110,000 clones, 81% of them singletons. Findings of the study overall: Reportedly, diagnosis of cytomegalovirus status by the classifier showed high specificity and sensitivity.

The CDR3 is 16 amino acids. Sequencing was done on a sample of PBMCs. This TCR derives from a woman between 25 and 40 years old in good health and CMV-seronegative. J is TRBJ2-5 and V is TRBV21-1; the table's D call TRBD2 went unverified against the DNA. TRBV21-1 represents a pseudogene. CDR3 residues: CASSKEGTSLQETQYF. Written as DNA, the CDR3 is TGTGCCAGCAGCAAAGAAGGGACTAGCCTCCAAGAGACCCAGTACTTC.